This T cell receptor beta chain was retrieved from a study of shared clonotypes between healthy human individuals. Assay runs were performed at deep level. Sequencing was performed with immunoSEQ multiplex PCR; in TCRdb, only in-frame clones are kept and a portion is missing. The data show over 950,000 clones, roughly 80% seen once. This CDR3 has 15 amino acids. Germline-derived CDR1 and CDR2 are MNHEY and SVGAGI. V was pared by 6 bases and J by 2 bases, with 15 bases between. In regard to this clone: Its antigen is unidentified.

Partitioning of CD4+ cells yielded a CD45RA+ naive subset and a CD45RA-negative memory subset. Findings and caveats of the study: An expected dependence of interdonor clonotype sharing on sequencing depth was noted. Owing to a small donor count, the genetic and exposure-history diversity represented was limited.

This TCR was recovered from a man younger than 35 in good health. Some clones in this sample may be carry-over from other donors' samples. Sequencing was carried out using memory CD4+ T cells from PBMCs. Subset reported: CD45RA-negative fraction. The chain is built from TRBV6-5 and TRBJ2-3, with a weak D call TRBD2 (6 bases). CDR3 nucleotide sequence: TGTGCCAGCAGGCCCTGGACTACAACCACAGATACGCAGTATTTT. This sequence encodes CASRPWTTTTDTQYF.